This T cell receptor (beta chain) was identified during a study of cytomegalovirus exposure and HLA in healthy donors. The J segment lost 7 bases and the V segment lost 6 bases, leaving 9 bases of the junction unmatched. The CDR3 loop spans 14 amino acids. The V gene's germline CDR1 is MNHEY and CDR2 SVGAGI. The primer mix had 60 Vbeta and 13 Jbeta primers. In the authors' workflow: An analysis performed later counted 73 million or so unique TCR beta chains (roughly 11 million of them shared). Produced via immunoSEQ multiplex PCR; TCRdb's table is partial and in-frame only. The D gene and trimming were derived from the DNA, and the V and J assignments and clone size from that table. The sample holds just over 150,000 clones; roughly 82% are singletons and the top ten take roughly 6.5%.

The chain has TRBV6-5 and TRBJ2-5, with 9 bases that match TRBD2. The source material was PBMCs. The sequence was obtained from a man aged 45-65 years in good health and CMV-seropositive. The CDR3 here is CASSYTGGRGTQYF. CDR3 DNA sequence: TGTGCCAGCAGCTATACAGGCGGGAGGGGGACCCAGTACTTC.